The source of this T cell receptor (beta chain) is a study of blood T cell repertoires in COVID-19. Note on this clone: The same CDR3 also results from other DNA sequences found in this sample.

Libraries were prepared by immunoSEQ multiplex PCR; TCRdb keeps only in-frame clonotypes and omits some of them. In the table there are tens of thousands of clones, 88% of which are singletons. CDR3 length equals 13 residues. Germline CDR1 MNHEY, CDR2 SMNVEV (reference sequence). V shed 0 bases and J shed 6 bases, with 6 bases lying between them. The rearrangement joins TRBV27 to TRBJ1-5; a weak D match, TRBD1 (5 bases). The clonotype was recovered from a man aged 45-60 years with active COVID-19. The specimen was peripheral blood. The CDR3 is CASSLSGGQPQHF. The CDR3 DNA reads as TGTGCCAGCAGTTTATCGGGGGGTCAGCCCCAGCATTTT.